This T cell receptor beta chain emerged from a study of blood T cells in healthy people across ages. The donors, healthy Caucasians from Russia, were aged 6 to 90. As concerns this clonotype: Its cognate antigen is unknown.

Points from the study as a whole: A roughly linear fall in TCR beta diversity per million T cells was seen with increasing age.

The authors ran a second PCR of 7 to 11 cycles using a sample-barcoded 5' primer and a J-beta primer mix. MiXCR, applied by TCRdb to the 5' RACE reads, yields one record per CDR3 protein. The sample contains about 1.1 million distinct CDR3 sequences, 30% to 40% of which appear only once. V lost 5 bases, J lost 0 bases, and 16 bases lay in between. CDR3 size: 16 residues. Sequenced input: blood. This TCR was recovered from a man in his late teens or twenties in good health. The V gene is TRBV12-3 or TRBV12-4, the J gene TRBJ1-1; D is perhaps TRBD1 (6 bases). The CDR3 bases are TGTGCCAGCAGTCCGACAAGGACAGCTGTGAACACTGAAGCTTTCTTT. Its protein is CASSPTRTAVNTEAFF.